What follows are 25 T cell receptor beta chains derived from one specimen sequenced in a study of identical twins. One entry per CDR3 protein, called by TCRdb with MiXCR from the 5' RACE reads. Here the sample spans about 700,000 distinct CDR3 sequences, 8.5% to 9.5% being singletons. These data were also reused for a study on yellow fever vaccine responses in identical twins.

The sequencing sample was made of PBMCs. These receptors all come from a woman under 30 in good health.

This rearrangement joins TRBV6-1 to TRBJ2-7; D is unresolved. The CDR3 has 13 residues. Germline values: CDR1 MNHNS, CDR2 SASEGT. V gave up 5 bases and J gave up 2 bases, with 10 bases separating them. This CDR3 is CASSRQETYEQYF. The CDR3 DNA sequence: TGTGCCAGCAGTCGTCAGGAGACCTACGAGCAGTACTTC.

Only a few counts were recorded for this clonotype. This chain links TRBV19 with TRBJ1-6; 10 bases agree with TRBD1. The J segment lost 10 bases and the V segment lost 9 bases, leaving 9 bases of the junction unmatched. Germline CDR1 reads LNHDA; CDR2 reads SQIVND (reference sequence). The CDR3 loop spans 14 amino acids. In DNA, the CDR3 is TGTGCCAGCTCAAGGACAGGGGGTGAATCACCCCTCCACTTT. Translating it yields CASSRTGGESPLHF. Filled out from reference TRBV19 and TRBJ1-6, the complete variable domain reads DGGITQSPKYLFRKEGQNVTLSCEQNLNHDAMYWYRQDPGQGLRLIYYSQIVNDFQKGDIAEGYSVSREKKESFPLTVTSAQKNPTAFYLCASSRTGGESPLHFGNGTRLTVT.

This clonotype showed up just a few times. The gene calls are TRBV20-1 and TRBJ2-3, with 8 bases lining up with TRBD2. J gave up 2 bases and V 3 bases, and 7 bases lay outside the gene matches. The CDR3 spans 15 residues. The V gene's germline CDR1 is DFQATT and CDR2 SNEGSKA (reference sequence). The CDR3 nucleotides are TGCAGTGCTAGGCGCCCGGGACTAGTCACAGATACGCAGTATTTT. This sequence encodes CSARRPGLVTDTQYF.

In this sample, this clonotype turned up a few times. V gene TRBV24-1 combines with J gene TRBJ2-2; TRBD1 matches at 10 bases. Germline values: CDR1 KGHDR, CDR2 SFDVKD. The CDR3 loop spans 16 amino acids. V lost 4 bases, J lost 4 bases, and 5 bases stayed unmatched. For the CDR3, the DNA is TGTGCCACCAGTGAGACAGGGGGCGATCGCACCGGGGAGCTGTTTTTT. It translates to CATSETGGDRTGELFF.

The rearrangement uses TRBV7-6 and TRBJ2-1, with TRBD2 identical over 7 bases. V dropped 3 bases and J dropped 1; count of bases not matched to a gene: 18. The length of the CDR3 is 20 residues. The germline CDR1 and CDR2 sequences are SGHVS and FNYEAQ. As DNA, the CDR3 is TGTGCCAGCAGCTTCTCCGGGGCGTGGGCGGGAGATTTATCCTACAATGAGCAGTTCTTC. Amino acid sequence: CASSFSGAWAGDLSYNEQFF.

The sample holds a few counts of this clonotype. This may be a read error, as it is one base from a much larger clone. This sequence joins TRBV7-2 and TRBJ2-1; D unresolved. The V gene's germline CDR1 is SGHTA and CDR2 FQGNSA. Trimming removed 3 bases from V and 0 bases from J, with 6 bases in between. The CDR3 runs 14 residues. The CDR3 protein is CASSFRSSYNEQFF. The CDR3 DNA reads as TGTGCCAGCAGCTTTCGGAGCTCCTACAATGAGCAGTTCTTC.

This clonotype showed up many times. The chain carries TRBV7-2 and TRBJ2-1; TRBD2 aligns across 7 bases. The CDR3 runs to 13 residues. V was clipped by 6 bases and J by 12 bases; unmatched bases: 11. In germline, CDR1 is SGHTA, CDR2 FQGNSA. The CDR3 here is CASSPGGAAGQFF. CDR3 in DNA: TGTGCCAGCAGTCCGGGGGGTGCAGCCGGGCAGTTCTTC.

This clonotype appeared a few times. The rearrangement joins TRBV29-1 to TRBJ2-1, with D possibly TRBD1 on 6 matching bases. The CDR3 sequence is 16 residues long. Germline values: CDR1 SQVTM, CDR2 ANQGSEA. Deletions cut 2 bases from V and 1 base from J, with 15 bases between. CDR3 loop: CSVEPKGVLSYNEQFF. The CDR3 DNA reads TGCAGCGTTGAACCCAAGGGGGTACTTTCCTACAATGAGCAGTTCTTC.

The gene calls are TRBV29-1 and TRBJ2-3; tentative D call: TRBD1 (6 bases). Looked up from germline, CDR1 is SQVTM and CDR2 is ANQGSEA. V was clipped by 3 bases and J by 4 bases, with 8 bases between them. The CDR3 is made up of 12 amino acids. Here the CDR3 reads CSVDEGADTQYF. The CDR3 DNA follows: TGCAGCGTTGATGAGGGGGCAGATACGCAGTATTTT.

CDR3 nucleotide sequence: TGTGCCAGCAGTTACAATCGACAGGGAGGTTTGGAGACCCAGTACTTC. Protein sequence: CASSYNRQGGLETQYF. The V and J genes are TRBV6-2 or TRBV6-3 and TRBJ2-5; D perhaps matches TRBD1 (7 bases). Germline values: CDR1 MNHEY, CDR2 SVGEGT. This CDR3 comprises 16 residues. The V and J ends lost 2 bases and 5 bases respectively, with 18 bases between them.

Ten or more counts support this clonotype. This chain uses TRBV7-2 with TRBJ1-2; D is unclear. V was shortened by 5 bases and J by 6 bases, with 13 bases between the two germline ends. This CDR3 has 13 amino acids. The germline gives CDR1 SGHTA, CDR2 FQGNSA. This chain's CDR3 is CASSLRPLDGYTF. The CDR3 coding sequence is TGTGCCAGCAGCCTCCGACCTCTGGATGGCTACACCTTC.

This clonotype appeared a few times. The CDR3, as DNA: TGCAGTGCTAGATCGCTGGGGAGCGGGGGGGCTGATACGCAGTATTTT. Translating gives CSARSLGSGGADTQYF. The chain joins TRBV20-1 to TRBJ2-3; the match to TRBD2 covers 10 bases. The CDR3 runs 16 residues. V shed 2 bases and J 6 bases; nucleotides not matched to a gene: 11. Germline V lookup: CDR1 DFQATT, CDR2 SNEGSKA (reference sequence).

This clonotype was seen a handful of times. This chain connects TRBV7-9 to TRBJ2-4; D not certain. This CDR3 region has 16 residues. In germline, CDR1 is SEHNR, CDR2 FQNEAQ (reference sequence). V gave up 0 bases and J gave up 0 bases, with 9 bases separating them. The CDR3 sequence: CASSLAGGEAKNIQYF. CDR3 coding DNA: TGTGCCAGCAGCTTAGCAGGTGGGGAAGCCAAAAACATTCAGTACTTC.

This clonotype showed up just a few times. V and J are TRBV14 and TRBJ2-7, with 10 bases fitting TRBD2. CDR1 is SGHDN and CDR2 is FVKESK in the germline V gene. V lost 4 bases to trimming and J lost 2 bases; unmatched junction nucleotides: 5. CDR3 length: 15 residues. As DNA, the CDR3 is TGTGCCAGCAGCCTTGAGCGGGGGGGGACCTACGAGCAGTACTTC. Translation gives CASSLERGGTYEQYF.

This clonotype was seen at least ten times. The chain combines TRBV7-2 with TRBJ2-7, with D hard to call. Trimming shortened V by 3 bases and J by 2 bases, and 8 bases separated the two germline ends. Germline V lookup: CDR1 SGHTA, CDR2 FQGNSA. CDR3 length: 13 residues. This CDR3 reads CASSLADTYEQYF. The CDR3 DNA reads TGTGCCAGCAGCTTGGCGGATACCTACGAGCAGTACTTC. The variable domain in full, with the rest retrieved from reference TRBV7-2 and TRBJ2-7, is GAGVSQSPSNKVTEKGKDVELRCDPISGHTALYWYRQSLGQGLEFLIYFQGNSAPDKSGLPSDRFSAERTGGSVSTLTIQRTQQEDSAVYLCASSLADTYEQYFGPGTRLTVT.

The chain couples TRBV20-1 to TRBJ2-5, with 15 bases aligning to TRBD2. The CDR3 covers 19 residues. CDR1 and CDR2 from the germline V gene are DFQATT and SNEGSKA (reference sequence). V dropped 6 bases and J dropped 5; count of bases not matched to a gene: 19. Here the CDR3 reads CSADGTSGRKGTPRETQYF. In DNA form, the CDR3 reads TGCAGTGCCGACGGGACTAGCGGGAGGAAAGGGACTCCCAGGGAGACCCAGTACTTC.

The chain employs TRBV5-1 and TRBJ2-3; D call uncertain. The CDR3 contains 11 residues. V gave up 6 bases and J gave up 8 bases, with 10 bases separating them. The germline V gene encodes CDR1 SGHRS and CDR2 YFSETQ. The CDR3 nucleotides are TGCGCCAGCACCACCACGGGTACGCAGTATTTT. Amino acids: CASTTTGTQYF.

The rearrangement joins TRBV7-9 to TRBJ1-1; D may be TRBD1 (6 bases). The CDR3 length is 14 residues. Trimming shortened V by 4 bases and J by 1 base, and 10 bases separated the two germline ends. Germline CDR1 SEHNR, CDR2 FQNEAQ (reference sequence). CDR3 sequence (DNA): TGTGCCAGCAGCTCTCAGGGGTCGAACACTGAAGCTTTCTTT. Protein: CASSSQGSNTEAFF.

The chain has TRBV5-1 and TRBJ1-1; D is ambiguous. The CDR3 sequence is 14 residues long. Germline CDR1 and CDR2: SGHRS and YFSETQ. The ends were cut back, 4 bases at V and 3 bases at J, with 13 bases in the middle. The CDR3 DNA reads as TGCGCCAGCAGCGAACCTCAAAGGGACACTGAAGCTTTCTTT. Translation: CASSEPQRDTEAFF.

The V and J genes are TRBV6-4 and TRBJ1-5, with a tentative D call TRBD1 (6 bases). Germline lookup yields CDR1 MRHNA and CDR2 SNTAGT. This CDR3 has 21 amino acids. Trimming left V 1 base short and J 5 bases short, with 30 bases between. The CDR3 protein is CASSDLGRFDPRGIEYQPQHF. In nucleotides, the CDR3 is TGTGCCAGCAGTGACTTGGGTCGGTTTGATCCAAGGGGGATTGAGTATCAGCCCCAGCATTTT.

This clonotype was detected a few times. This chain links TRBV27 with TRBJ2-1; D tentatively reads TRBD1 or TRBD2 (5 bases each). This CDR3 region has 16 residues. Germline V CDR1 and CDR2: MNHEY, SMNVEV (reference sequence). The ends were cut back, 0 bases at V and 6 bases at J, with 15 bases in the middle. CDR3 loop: CASSLSIGDLVNEQFF. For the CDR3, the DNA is TGTGCCAGCAGTTTATCGATCGGGGACCTAGTCAATGAGCAGTTCTTC.

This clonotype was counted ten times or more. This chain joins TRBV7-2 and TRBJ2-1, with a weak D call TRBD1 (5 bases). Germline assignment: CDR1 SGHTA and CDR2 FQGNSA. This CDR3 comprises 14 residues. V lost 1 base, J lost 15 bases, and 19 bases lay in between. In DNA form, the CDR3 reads TGTGCCAGCAGCTTAGATTCAGGGTCCCCTACACGGTTCTTC. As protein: CASSLDSGSPTRFF.

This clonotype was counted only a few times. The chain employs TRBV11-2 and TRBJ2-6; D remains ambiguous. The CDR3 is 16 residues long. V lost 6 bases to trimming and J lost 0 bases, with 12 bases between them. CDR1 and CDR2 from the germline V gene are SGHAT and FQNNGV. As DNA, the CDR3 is TGTGCCAGCAGACCGCCCCTGATCTCTGGGGCCAACGTCCTGACTTTC. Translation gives CASRPPLISGANVLTF. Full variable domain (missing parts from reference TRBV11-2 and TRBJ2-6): EAGVAQSPRYKIIEKRQSVAFWCNPISGHATLYWYQQILGQGPKLLIQFQNNGVVDDSQLPKDRFSAERLKGVDSTLKIQPAKLEDSAVYLCASRPPLISGANVLTFGAGSRLTVL.

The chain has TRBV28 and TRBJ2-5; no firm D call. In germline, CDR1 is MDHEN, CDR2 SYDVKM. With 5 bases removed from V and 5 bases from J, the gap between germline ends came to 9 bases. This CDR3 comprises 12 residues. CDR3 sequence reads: CASSTQLETQYF. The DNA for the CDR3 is TGTGCCAGCAGTACCCAGCTGGAGACCCAGTACTTC. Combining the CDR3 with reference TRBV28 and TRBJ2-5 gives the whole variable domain DVKVTQSSRYLVKRTGEKVFLECVQDMDHENMFWYRQDPGLGLRLIYFSYDVKMKEKGDIPEGYSVSREKKERFSLILESASTNQTSMYLCASSTQLETQYFGPGTRLLVL.

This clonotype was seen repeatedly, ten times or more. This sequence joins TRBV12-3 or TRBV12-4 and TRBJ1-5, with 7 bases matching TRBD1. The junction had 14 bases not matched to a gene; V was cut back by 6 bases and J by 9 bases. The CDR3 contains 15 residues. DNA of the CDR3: TGTGCCAGCAGCCCATCGCAGGGGGGACGGTGGCCCCAGCATTTT. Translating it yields CASSPSQGGRWPQHF.